The source of this T cell receptor beta chain is a study of T cell responses to AZD1222 COVID-19 vaccine. Clones were sequenced by immunoSEQ multiplex PCR, and TCRdb holds only the in-frame ones, with some missing. The sample has 95,000 to 150,000 clones, more than 75% seen once. Study results and caveats: Recipients of AZD1222 seropositive at baseline numbered only six or seven. Breadth and depth of Spike-specific TCRs rose after two AZD1222 doses. Nearly half of spike-specific TCRs reportedly go after variant regions that carry no mutations.

V lost 4 bases to trimming and J lost 6 bases; unmatched junction nucleotides: 4. The CDR3 loop spans 14 amino acids. Germline CDR1 SEHNR, CDR2 FQNEAQ (reference sequence). This clone was picked up a small number of times. Its antigen is not known. J is TRBJ2-2 and V is TRBV7-9; 8 nucleotides line up with TRBD2. The material was peripheral blood, obtained on day 0 of AZD1222 vaccination. The receptor's source is an adult in good health. CDR3 amino acids: CASSSGTSPGELFF. The CDR3, as DNA: TGTGCCAGCAGCTCCGGGACTAGTCCCGGGGAGCTGTTTTTT.